The sequence of this T cell receptor (beta chain) was determined in a study of B cell selection in AIRE deficiency. General observations from the study: Shared Treg sequences were biased toward short CDR3s with few non-templated nucleotide insertions.

As handled by the study authors: Roughly 59,000 patient and more than 95,000 healthy donor TCRbeta sequences came from Tregs. Repertoires were generated with immunoSEQ multiplex PCR, while TCRdb's copy carries only in-frame clones and drops some. That table furnishes V, J and clone size, whereas the DNA furnished D and trimming. This sample has about 18,000 clones, with 85% to 95% found just once. Looked up from germline, CDR1 is SGHAT and CDR2 is FQNNGV. V was trimmed by 2 bases and J by 4 bases, leaving 11 bases between them. The CDR3 loop spans 14 amino acids. In its sample, this clone was seen once. Its target is unknown. Sorted regulatory T cells were CD4-positive, CD25-high and CD127-low or negative.

J is TRBJ1-1 and V is TRBV11-2; the D gene is possibly TRBD1 (5 bases). The specimen sequenced was CD4+CD25+ Tregs sorted from PBMCs. The TCR sequence derives from a human donor in good health. The CDR3 nucleotides are TGTGCCAGCAGCTTATCAGGGTGGGGCACTGAAGCTTTCTTT. Its translation: CASSLSGWGTEAFF.